The 27 T cell receptor beta chains reported below all come from one sample, sequenced in a study of shared clonotypes between healthy human individuals. The repertoire was sequenced with immunoSEQ multiplex PCR; TCRdb's copy has only in-frame clones and lacks some. The table lists under 1,100,000 clones, more than 65% of them singletons. Sequencing was done on a sample of memory CD4+ T cells sorted from blood. Subset reported: CD45RA-negative fraction. Receptors were obtained from a man between 18 and 29 years old in good health.

CDR3 in DNA: TGCGCCAGCAGCCACAGACCGGGACTAGCGGGGGACCCCACAGATACGCAGTATTTT. Amino acids: CASSHRPGLAGDPTDTQYF. The rearrangement links TRBV4-1 to TRBJ2-3, with 14 bases matching TRBD2. The CDR3 length is 19 residues. Germline CDR1 and CDR2: MGHRA and YSYEKL. V trimming: 3 bases; J trimming: 2 bases; junction bases outside the gene matches: 10.

This clone turned up a few times. The gene calls are TRBV5-6 and TRBJ1-2; no clear D. The CDR3 sequence is 16 residues long. Germline V lookup: CDR1 SGHDT, CDR2 YYEEEE. The V and J ends lost 0 bases and 2 bases respectively, with 14 bases between them. This CDR3 is CASSLAKSRWNYGYTF. The CDR3 DNA sequence: TGTGCCAGCAGCTTGGCCAAATCTCGGTGGAACTATGGCTACACCTTC.

The chain links TRBV19 to TRBJ1-5; TRBD1 matches 9 bases. The CDR3 sequence is 14 residues long. Germline values: CDR1 LNHDA, CDR2 SQIVND (reference sequence). Trimming at V came to 5 bases and at J to 2 bases, leaving 1 base not matched to a gene. The CDR3 DNA sequence: TGTGCCAGTAGTTGGGACAGGGGCAATCAGCCCCAGCATTTT. Protein sequence: CASSWDRGNQPQHF. Using reference TRBV19 and TRBJ1-5 for the parts outside the CDR3, the full variable domain is DGGITQSPKYLFRKEGQNVTLSCEQNLNHDAMYWYRQDPGQGLRLIYYSQIVNDFQKGDIAEGYSVSREKKESFPLTVTSAQKNPTAFYLCASSWDRGNQPQHFGDGTRLSIL.

The J gene is TRBJ1-4, the V gene TRBV7-9, with D unresolved. This CDR3 is built from 16 residues. The V end was cut by 5 bases, the J end by 0 bases, with 13 bases between. Germline CDR1 reads SEHNR; CDR2 reads FQNEAQ (reference sequence). CDR3 sequence (DNA): TGTGCCAGCAGCCTGGATGGGATTGCAACTAATGAAAAACTGTTTTTT. Encoded protein: CASSLDGIATNEKLFF.

This chain joins TRBV6-5 and TRBJ1-6, with 10 bases aligning to TRBD1. J was trimmed by 7 bases and V by 6 bases; bases with no gene match: 6. Germline CDR1 is MNHEY and CDR2 is SVGAGI. The CDR3 spans 15 residues. The chain's CDR3 is CASRTLGQGNSPLHF. The CDR3 DNA reads as TGTGCCAGCAGGACCCTGGGACAGGGGAATTCACCCCTCCACTTT.

The chain joins TRBV6-6 to TRBJ2-1; 9 bases line up with TRBD2. The V gene's germline CDR1 is MNHNY and CDR2 SVGAGI (reference sequence). With 7 bases clipped from V and 8 bases from J, the junction kept 15 bases outside the gene matches. The CDR3 covers 16 residues. The CDR3 DNA follows: TGTGCCAGCACCGCCTGGGAGAGCGGGAGGAACGATGAGCAGTTCTTC. This gives the protein CASTAWESGRNDEQFF.

The CDR3 region is CASSGDMFQGYTF. DNA of the CDR3: TGTGCCAGCAGCGGGGACATGTTCCAGGGCTACACCTTC. V gene TRBV5-4 combines with J gene TRBJ1-2; a weak D match, TRBD1 (6 bases). Trimming took off 4 bases at V and 8 bases at J, with 15 bases between the two ends. CDR1 and CDR2 (germline): SGHNT, YYREEE (reference sequence). This CDR3 comprises 13 residues.

In its sample, this clone was seen many times. A read error may produce the germline difference seen at one junction end. V usage is TRBV20-1 and J usage is TRBJ2-1; D possibly corresponds to TRBD2 (7 bases). CDR1 DFQATT and CDR2 SNEGSKA come from the germline V gene (reference sequence). The CDR3 contains 10 residues. This chain's CDR3 is CSARRGAPIF. The CDR3 DNA follows: TGCAGTGCTAGACGGGGGGCGCCGATCTTC.

As for this clone: The same CDR3 also results from other DNA sequences found in this sample. J is TRBJ2-1 and V is TRBV7-8; 11 bases agree with TRBD2. The germline V gene encodes CDR1 SGHVS and CDR2 FQNEAQ. The CDR3 runs to 15 residues. V shed 4 bases and J 4 bases; nucleotides not matched to a gene: 3. For the CDR3, the DNA is TGTGCCAGCAGCTCCGGGACTAGCGGTTACAATGAGCAGTTCTTC. Protein: CASSSGTSGYNEQFF.

The rearrangement joins TRBV10-3 to TRBJ2-1; TRBD2 matches at 7 bases. V shed 4 bases, J shed 8 bases, and the junction held 5 bases outside the gene matches. Germline CDR1 and CDR2: ENHRY and SYGVKD. The CDR3 is made up of 13 amino acids. The CDR3 nucleotides read TGTGCCATCAGTGGAAGCGGGGTGGATGAGCAGTTCTTC. This codes for CAISGSGVDEQFF.

The chain recombines TRBV28 with TRBJ2-3, with 12 bases lining up with TRBD2. V was clipped by 5 bases and J by 5 bases; unmatched bases: 5. The germline V gene encodes CDR1 MDHEN and CDR2 SYDVKM. This CDR3 is built from 15 residues. Here the CDR3 DNA reads TGTGCCAGCAGTAGGACTAGCGGGGCTGGAGATACGCAGTATTTT. Translation: CASSRTSGAGDTQYF. The full variable domain, rest sourced from reference TRBV28 and TRBJ2-3, is DVKVTQSSRYLVKRTGEKVFLECVQDMDHENMFWYRQDPGLGLRLIYFSYDVKMKEKGDIPEGYSVSREKKERFSLILESASTNQTSMYLCASSRTSGAGDTQYFGPGTRLTVL.

The chain joins TRBV19 to TRBJ2-3; D may be TRBD2 (5 bases). From germline, CDR1 is LNHDA and CDR2 SQIVND (reference sequence). The CDR3 spans 15 residues. Trimming cost V 9 bases and J 1 base, with 17 bases left between them. CDR3 sequence reads: CASQGSRAGTDTQYF. The CDR3 region has the DNA TGTGCCAGCCAAGGATCGCGGGCGGGCACAGATACGCAGTATTTT.

This chain links TRBV19 with TRBJ2-7; 15 bases line up with TRBD2. Germline CDR1 is LNHDA and CDR2 is SQIVND (reference sequence). V dropped 2 bases and J dropped 0; count of bases not matched to a gene: 8. The CDR3 loop spans 19 amino acids. CDR3 residues: CASSIKGLAGGIRSYEQYF. The DNA of the CDR3 is TGTGCCAGTAGTATAAAGGGACTAGCGGGGGGCATACGCTCCTACGAGCAGTACTTC.

V is TRBV2 and J is TRBJ2-3; 11 positions match TRBD1. Germline trimming cut 9 bases from V and 6 bases from J; bases unmatched to any gene: 8. The CDR3 extends over 14 amino acids. Per the germline V gene, CDR1 is SNHLY and CDR2 is FYNNEI. DNA of the CDR3: TGTGCCAGGGGTGGGACAGGGGGAAAGGATACGCAGTATTTT. Translation gives CARGGTGGKDTQYF.

This clone showed up just a few times. The rearrangement uses TRBV6-6 and TRBJ1-3; the D is unclear. The CDR3 length is 11 residues. Germline-derived CDR1 and CDR2 are MNHNY and SVGAGI (reference sequence). V dropped 2 bases and J dropped 7 bases, with 3 bases sitting between them. CDR3: CASSYGNTIYF. DNA of the CDR3: TGTGCCAGCAGTTACGGGAACACCATATATTTT.

The chain has TRBV5-6 and TRBJ2-2; D possibly corresponds to TRBD2 (6 bases). The CDR3 has 15 amino acids. With 5 bases removed from V and 3 bases from J, the gap between germline ends came to 14 bases. Germline CDR1 reads SGHDT; CDR2 reads YYEEEE. CDR3 DNA: TGTGCCAGCAGATATACCACGGGGGACACCGGGGAGCTGTTTTTT. Translated, it gives CASRYTTGDTGELFF.

This chain links TRBV19 with TRBJ1-1; tentative D call: TRBD1 (5 bases). This CDR3 region has 14 residues. Trimming removed 5 bases from V and 4 bases from J, with 14 bases in between. The germline V gene has CDR1 LNHDA and CDR2 SQIVND (reference sequence). The CDR3 reads CASSQGVAVTEAFF. In DNA form, the CDR3 reads TGTGCCAGTAGTCAGGGTGTTGCGGTCACTGAAGCTTTCTTT.

This clone was seen repeatedly, ten times or more. The chain uses TRBV7-2 and TRBJ2-7; 8 nucleotides match TRBD1. After removal of 1 base from V and 6 bases from J, the junction contained 8 bases not matched to a gene. This CDR3 region has 15 residues. The germline gives CDR1 SGHTA, CDR2 FQGNSA. The CDR3 protein is CASSLVPGGVGEQYF. CDR3 bases: TGTGCCAGCAGCTTAGTACCAGGGGGCGTGGGCGAGCAGTACTTC.

Only a few counts were recorded for this clone. V and J are TRBV6-1 and TRBJ1-5; D is uncertain. This CDR3 is 13 amino acids long. Germline V gene lookup returns CDR1 MNHNS and CDR2 SASEGT. V dropped 3 bases and J dropped 7 bases, with 10 bases sitting between them. This chain's CDR3 is CASSEGAGQPQHF. CDR3 bases: TGTGCCAGCAGTGAGGGAGCCGGACAGCCCCAGCATTTT.

The DNA of the CDR3 is TGTGCCAGCAGCCCCCTCCCTAGCGGGAGGACAGATACGCAGTATTTT. Its protein product is CASSPLPSGRTDTQYF. The rearrangement links TRBV11-2 to TRBJ2-3; 11 bases fit TRBD2. J lost 3 bases, V lost 5 bases, and 7 bases had no gene match. Germline CDR1 reads SGHAT; CDR2 reads FQNNGV. The CDR3 consists of 16 residues.

Only one count was recorded for this clone. V gene TRBV19 combines with J gene TRBJ1-6; D possibly corresponds to TRBD1 (6 bases). The CDR3 has 15 amino acids. Deletions cut 3 bases from V and 6 bases from J, with 12 bases between. Per germline, CDR1 LNHDA and CDR2 SQIVND (reference sequence). CDR3 sequence (DNA): TGTGCCAGTAGTATCCGGGACACCGGTAATTCACCCCTCCACTTT. It translates to CASSIRDTGNSPLHF.

There are a few counts of this clone. This CDR3 is CASVGFSEQYF. The CDR3 region has the DNA TGTGCCAGCGTAGGGTTTTCAGAGCAGTACTTC. The chain combines TRBV28 with TRBJ2-7; D is unclear. This CDR3 contains 11 residues. The germline gives CDR1 MDHEN, CDR2 SYDVKM. The germline V and J ends were trimmed by 8 bases and 7 bases, with 12 bases remaining between them. The whole variable domain, filled in from reference TRBV28 and TRBJ2-7, reads DVKVTQSSRYLVKRTGEKVFLECVQDMDHENMFWYRQDPGLGLRLIYFSYDVKMKEKGDIPEGYSVSREKKERFSLILESASTNQTSMYLCASVGFSEQYFGPGTRLTVT.

This chain uses TRBV27 with TRBJ1-2; no firm D call. CDR3 length: 13 residues. Germline assignment: CDR1 MNHEY and CDR2 SMNVEV (reference sequence). V was clipped by 2 bases and J by 4 bases, with 8 bases between them. The CDR3 coding sequence is TGTGCCAGCAGTTTAGGGCAGCCCTATGGCTACACCTTC. Translated: CASSLGQPYGYTF.

The rearrangement links TRBV19 to TRBJ1-3; a weak D match, TRBD1 (5 bases). Trimming pared 3 bases from V and 0 bases from J, leaving 15 bases between. The germline V gene has CDR1 LNHDA and CDR2 SQIVND (reference sequence). This CDR3 contains 17 residues. This CDR3 is CASSIGTLTSSGNTIYF. The CDR3 DNA reads as TGTGCCAGTAGTATCGGGACTTTAACAAGCTCTGGAAACACCATATATTTT. Full variable domain (remainder filled in from reference TRBV19 and TRBJ1-3): DGGITQSPKYLFRKEGQNVTLSCEQNLNHDAMYWYRQDPGQGLRLIYYSQIVNDFQKGDIAEGYSVSREKKESFPLTVTSAQKNPTAFYLCASSIGTLTSSGNTIYFGEGSWLTVV.

The chain carries TRBV6-6 and TRBJ2-2; possibly TRBD2 for D (6 bases). The CDR3 has 13 residues. Germline assignment: CDR1 MNHNY and CDR2 SVGAGI (reference sequence). V lost 8 bases and J lost 7, with 14 bases in between. CDR3 sequence: CASCPSASGELFF. The CDR3 nucleotides are TGTGCCAGCTGCCCTAGCGCTAGCGGGGAGCTGTTTTTT.

CDR3 sequence (DNA): TGTGCCAGCAGCCCTCCGAGATTAGCGGGAGATCACAACAATGAGCAGTTCTTC. Translating it yields CASSPPRLAGDHNNEQFF. The rearrangement joins TRBV27 to TRBJ2-1, with TRBD2 matching 9 bases. CDR1 is MNHEY, CDR2 SMNVEV, per germline (reference sequence). V lost 6 bases to trimming and J lost 5 bases; unmatched junction nucleotides: 17. This CDR3 has 18 amino acids.

This chain connects TRBV5-6 to TRBJ1-6; D not resolved. The V gene lost 4 bases and the J gene lost 5 bases, with 16 bases spanning the gap. CDR3 length: 16 residues. Germline V lookup: CDR1 SGHDT, CDR2 YYEEEE. The CDR3 DNA sequence: TGTGCCAGCAGCCGTGACGTTACTCTGGATAATTCACCCCTCCACTTT. Translating it yields CASSRDVTLDNSPLHF.